Listed here are 14 T cell receptor beta chains from one sample, sequenced in a study of blood T cell repertoires in COVID-19. The table came from immunoSEQ multiplex PCR; TCRdb's copy has only in-frame clones and leaves some out. The sample lists some 260,000 clones; roughly 84% were seen once. The sequenced sample consisted of peripheral blood. Source of these receptors: a woman between 18 and 29 years old with acute or convalescent COVID-19.

The chain links TRBV9 to TRBJ2-7; D unclear. Trimming took 0 bases from V and 1 from J, leaving 11 bases between them. Germline loops: CDR1 SGDLS, CDR2 YYNGEE. CDR3 length: 15 amino acids. CDR3 loop: CASSVAPAESYEQYF. CDR3 DNA sequence: TGTGCCAGCAGCGTAGCTCCCGCGGAGTCCTACGAGCAGTACTTC.

This clone was seen repeatedly, ten times or more. This rearrangement joins TRBV6-2 or TRBV6-3 to TRBJ1-2, with D maybe TRBD1 (5 bases). Germline V gives CDR1 MNHEY, CDR2 SVGEGT. This CDR3 spans 16 amino acids. Trimming removed 6 bases at V and 7 bases at J, with 24 bases between. The CDR3 loop reads CASSPGTRIRPRGYTF. The DNA of the CDR3 is TGTGCCAGCAGCCCCGGGACTCGAATTAGACCGCGTGGCTACACCTTC.

The chain recombines TRBV6-5 with TRBJ2-3; D possibly corresponds to TRBD2 (6 bases). The V and J ends lost 4 bases and 2 bases respectively, with 16 bases between them. CDR1 and CDR2 (germline): MNHEY, SVGAGI. This CDR3 contains 16 residues. As DNA, the CDR3 is TGTGCCAGCAGTTCCTCCGGGACTCCGAACACAGATACGCAGTATTTT. It encodes CASSSSGTPNTDTQYF.

This chain joins TRBV7-2 and TRBJ2-4; TRBD1 matches 8 bases. Germline V gene data show CDR1 as SGHTA and CDR2 as FQGNSA. The CDR3 is made up of 18 amino acids. V lost 3 bases and J lost 4; bases outside the gene matches: 14. The CDR3 DNA reads TGTGCCAGCAGCTTGCCGTCGGTCTTTGGGACAGGAAAAAACATTCAGTACTTC. Amino acids: CASSLPSVFGTGKNIQYF.

The chain joins TRBV28 to TRBJ1-2, with TRBD1 identical over 8 bases. CDR1 is MDHEN, CDR2 SYDVKM, per germline. V lost 6 bases, J lost 5 bases, and 8 bases stayed unmatched. The CDR3 totals 14 residues. The CDR3 here is CASSYQGAGYGYTF. As DNA, the CDR3 is TGTGCCAGCAGCTACCAGGGGGCAGGTTATGGCTACACCTTC.

The chain carries TRBV27 and TRBJ2-1; D is possibly TRBD1 (6 bases). Between the trimmed V and J ends, which lost 0 bases and 7 bases, there was a span of 10 bases. CDR3 size: 14 residues. Germline V gene lookup returns CDR1 MNHEY and CDR2 SMNVEV (reference sequence). DNA for the CDR3: TGTGCCAGCAGTTTATCACAGGGCGGAAATGAGCAGTTCTTC. Protein sequence: CASSLSQGGNEQFF.

This rearrangement joins TRBV12-3 or TRBV12-4 to TRBJ1-5; a weak D match, TRBD1 (5 bases). The CDR3 length is 13 residues. V lost 3 bases, J lost 7 bases, and 10 bases lay in between. Here the CDR3 DNA reads TGTGCCAGCAGTTTCAGGGAACACCAGCCCCAGCATTTT. It specifies CASSFREHQPQHF.

The chain carries TRBV7-2 and TRBJ2-1, with TRBD2 matching over 12 bases. The germline V gene encodes CDR1 SGHTA and CDR2 FQGNSA. The length of the CDR3 is 14 residues. The ends lost 4 bases at V and 9 bases at J; junction bases unmatched: 4. This CDR3 reads CASSWTSGVVEQFF. The DNA of the CDR3 is TGTGCCAGCAGCTGGACTAGCGGGGTGGTTGAGCAGTTCTTC. Based on the CDR3 plus reference TRBV7-2 and TRBJ2-1, the full variable domain is GAGVSQSPSNKVTEKGKDVELRCDPISGHTALYWYRQSLGQGLEFLIYFQGNSAPDKSGLPSDRFSAERTGGSVSTLTIQRTQQEDSAVYLCASSWTSGVVEQFFGPGTRLTVL.

V is TRBV30 and J is TRBJ2-5; the D gene is possibly TRBD1 (5 bases). V was shortened by 5 bases and J by 5 bases, with 12 bases between the two germline ends. This CDR3 is 12 amino acids long. Germline V gene lookup returns CDR1 GTSNPN and CDR2 SVGIG (reference sequence). Here the CDR3 reads CAWVGVGETQYF. In DNA, the CDR3 is TGTGCCTGGGTAGGGGTAGGTGAGACCCAGTACTTC.

The rearrangement uses TRBV21-1 and TRBJ2-1; whether TRBD1, the table's D call, matches the DNA was not checked. TRBV21-1 is listed as a pseudogene. The CDR3 has 12 amino acids. The CDR3 loop is CASSPSHNEQFF. The CDR3 region has the DNA TGTGCCAGCAGCCCCAGTCACAATGAGCAGTTCTTC.

This clone showed up just once. The chain is built from TRBV9 and TRBJ1-5; possibly TRBD1 for D (5 bases). The CDR3 is 15 residues long. V lost 0 bases and J 4 bases, leaving 11 bases between the germline ends. Germline assignment: CDR1 SGDLS and CDR2 YYNGEE. This CDR3 is CASSVGVGLNQPQHF. In DNA form, the CDR3 reads TGTGCCAGCAGCGTAGGTGTGGGGCTGAATCAGCCCCAGCATTTT.

The rearrangement links TRBV29-1 to TRBJ2-3; maybe TRBD2 (6 bases). The CDR3 loop spans 13 amino acids. Germline CDR1 is SQVTM and CDR2 is ANQGSEA. The V end was cut by 2 bases, the J end by 4 bases, with 10 bases between. The CDR3 sequence: CSVERDSADTQYF. In DNA, the CDR3 is TGCAGCGTTGAACGGGACTCGGCAGATACGCAGTATTTT.

This clone was found once. This rearrangement joins TRBV27 to TRBJ1-2; 10 nucleotides agree with TRBD1. The CDR3 has 14 residues. With V trimmed by 5 bases and J by 4 bases, 4 bases remained unmatched. The germline V gene encodes CDR1 MNHEY and CDR2 SMNVEV (reference sequence). CDR3 amino acids: CASSLGDRGYGYTF. The CDR3 nucleotides read TGTGCCAGCAGTCTAGGGGACAGGGGCTATGGCTACACCTTC.

V usage is TRBV2 and J usage is TRBJ2-1, with D perhaps TRBD2 (7 bases). Germline CDR1 and CDR2: SNHLY and FYNNEI. The V end was cut by 7 bases, the J end by 5 bases, with 18 bases between. The CDR3 runs to 15 residues. The CDR3 sequence is CASTNRGGVNNEQFF. CDR3 DNA sequence: TGTGCCAGCACGAATAGGGGGGGGGTTAACAATGAGCAGTTCTTC. Full variable domain (remainder filled in from reference TRBV2 and TRBJ2-1): EPEVTQTPSHQVTQMGQEVILRCVPISNHLYFYWYRQILGQKVEFLVSFYNNEISEKSEIFDDQFSVERPDGSNFTLKIRSTKLEDSAMYFCASTNRGGVNNEQFFGPGTRLTVL.